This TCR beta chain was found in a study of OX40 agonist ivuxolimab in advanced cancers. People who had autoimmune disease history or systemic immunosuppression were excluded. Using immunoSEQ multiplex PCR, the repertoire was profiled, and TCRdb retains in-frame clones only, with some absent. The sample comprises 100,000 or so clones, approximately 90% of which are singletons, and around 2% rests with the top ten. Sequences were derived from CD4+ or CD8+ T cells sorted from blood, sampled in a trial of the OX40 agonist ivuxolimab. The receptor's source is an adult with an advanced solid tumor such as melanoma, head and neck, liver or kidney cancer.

CDR3 residues: CASSPQAGFTDTQYF. In DNA, the CDR3 is TGTGCCAGCTCACCACAGGCGGGATTCACAGATACGCAGTATTTT. The V gene is TRBV18, the J gene TRBJ2-3, with TRBD2 as a possible D gene (6 bases). Trimming took 1 base from V and 2 from J, leaving 10 bases between them. Germline-derived CDR1 and CDR2 are KGHSH and LQKENI. The CDR3 is 15 amino acids. Full variable domain (missing parts from reference TRBV18 and TRBJ2-3): NAGVMQNPRHLVRRRGQEARLRCSPMKGHSHVYWYRQLPEEGLKFMVYLQKENIIDESGMPKERFSAEFPKEGPSILRIQQVVRGDSAAYFCASSPQAGFTDTQYFGPGTRLTVL.